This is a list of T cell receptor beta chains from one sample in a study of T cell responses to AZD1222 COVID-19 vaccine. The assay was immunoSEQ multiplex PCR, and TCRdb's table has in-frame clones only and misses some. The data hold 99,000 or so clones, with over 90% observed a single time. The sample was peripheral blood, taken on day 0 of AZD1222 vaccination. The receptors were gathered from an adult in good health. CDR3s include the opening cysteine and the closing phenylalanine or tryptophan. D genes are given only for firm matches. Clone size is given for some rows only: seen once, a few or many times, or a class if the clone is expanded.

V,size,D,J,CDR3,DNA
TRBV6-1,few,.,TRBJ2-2,CASSEPPDLNTGELFF,TGTGCCAGCAGTGAACCTCCGGACTTGAACACCGGGGAGCTGTTTTTT
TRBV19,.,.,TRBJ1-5,CASSSRGYQPQHF,TGTGCCAGTAGCTCAAGGGGCTATCAGCCCCAGCATTTT
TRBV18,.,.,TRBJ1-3,CASSPPGRAYSGNTIYF,TGTGCCAGCTCACCACCTGGACGTGCGTACTCTGGAAACACCATATATTTT
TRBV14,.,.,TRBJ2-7,CASSRLQAGSTEQYF,TGTGCCAGCAGCCGACTCCAGGCGGGATCTACCGAGCAGTACTTC
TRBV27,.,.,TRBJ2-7,CASSLDGRYEQYF,TGTGCCAGCAGTTTAGATGGGCGATACGAGCAGTACTTC
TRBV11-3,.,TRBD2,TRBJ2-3,CASSLTGTRTDTQYF,TGTGCCAGCAGCTTGACCGGGACTAGGACAGATACGCAGTATTTT
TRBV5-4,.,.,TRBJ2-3,CASSFTDTQYF,TGTGCCAGCAGCTTCACAGATACGCAGTATTTT
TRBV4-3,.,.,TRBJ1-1,CASSQGRSNSEAFF,TGCGCCAGCAGCCAAGGACGGTCGAACTCTGAAGCTTTCTTT
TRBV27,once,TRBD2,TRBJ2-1,CASSFRLAGSTSSYNEQFF,TGTGCCAGCAGTTTCCGACTAGCGGGCTCAACTAGCTCCTACAATGAGCAGTTCTTC
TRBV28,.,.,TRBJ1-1,CASSEGLTEAFF,TGTGCCAGCAGTGAGGGGCTCACTGAAGCTTTCTTT
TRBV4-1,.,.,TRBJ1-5,CASSQDYRAAQPQHF,TGCGCCAGCAGCCAAGATTACAGGGCCGCTCAGCCCCAGCATTTT
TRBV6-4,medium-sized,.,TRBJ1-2,CASSEAPDGNYGYTF,TGTGCCAGCAGTGAGGCCCCGGACGGTAACTATGGCTACACCTTC
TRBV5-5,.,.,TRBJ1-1,CASSAWTNTEAFF,TGTGCCAGCAGCGCCTGGACGAACACTGAAGCTTTCTTT
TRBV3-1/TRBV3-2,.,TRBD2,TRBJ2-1,CASSDWTSGTYNEQFF,TGTGCCAGCAGCGATTGGACTAGCGGAACCTACAATGAGCAGTTCTTC
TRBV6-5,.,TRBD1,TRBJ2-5,CASSPPGQGRETQYF,TGTGCCAGCAGTCCACCGGGACAGGGGAGAGAGACCCAGTACTTC
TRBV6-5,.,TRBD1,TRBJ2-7,CASEGQVSYEQYF,TGTGCCAGTGAGGGACAGGTCTCCTACGAGCAGTACTTC
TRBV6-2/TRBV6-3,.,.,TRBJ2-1,CASSRSYNEQFF,TGTGCCAGCAGTAGGTCCTACAATGAGCAGTTCTTC
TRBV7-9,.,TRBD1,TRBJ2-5,CASSLGFGGTGHQETQYF,TGTGCCAGCAGCTTAGGGTTCGGTGGGACAGGGCATCAAGAGACCCAGTACTTC
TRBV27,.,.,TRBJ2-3,CASSSGRPSISTDTQYF,TGTGCCAGCAGTTCCGGACGCCCAAGCATTTCCACAGATACGCAGTATTTT
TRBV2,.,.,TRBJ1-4,CASSGGPGREPTNEKLFF,TGTGCCAGCAGTGGGGGTCCAGGCAGGGAGCCAACTAATGAAAAACTGTTTTTT
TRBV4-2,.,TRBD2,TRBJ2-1,CASSTRLAGEDEQFF,TGTGCCAGCAGCACTCGACTAGCGGGAGAGGATGAGCAGTTCTTC
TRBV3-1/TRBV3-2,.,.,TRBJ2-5,CASSQGGVVGLYF,TGTGCCAGCAGCCAAGGAGGCGTTGTCGGCCTTTACTTC